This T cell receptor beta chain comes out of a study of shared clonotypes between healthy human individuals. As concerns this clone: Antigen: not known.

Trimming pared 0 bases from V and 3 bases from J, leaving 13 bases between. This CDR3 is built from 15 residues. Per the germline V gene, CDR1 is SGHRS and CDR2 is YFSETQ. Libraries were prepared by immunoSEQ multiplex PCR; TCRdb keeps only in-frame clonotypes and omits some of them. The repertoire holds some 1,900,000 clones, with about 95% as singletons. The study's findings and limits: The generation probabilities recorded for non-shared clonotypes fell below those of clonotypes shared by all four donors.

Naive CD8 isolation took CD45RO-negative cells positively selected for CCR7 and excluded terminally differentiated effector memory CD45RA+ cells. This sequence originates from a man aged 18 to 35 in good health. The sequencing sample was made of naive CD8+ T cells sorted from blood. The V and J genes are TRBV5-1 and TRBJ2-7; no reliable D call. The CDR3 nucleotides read TGCGCCAGCAGCTTGGAAGGCAGCCCCATCTACGAGCAGTACTTC. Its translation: CASSLEGSPIYEQYF. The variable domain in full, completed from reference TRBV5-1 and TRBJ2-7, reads KAGVTQTPRYLIKTRGQQVTLSCSPISGHRSVSWYQQTPGQGLQFLFEYFSETQRNKGNFPGRFSGRQFSNSRSEMNVSTLELGDSALYLCASSLEGSPIYEQYFGPGTRLTVT.